This TCR beta chain appears in the sequencing data of a study of T-cell memory formation after mild COVID-19 (dated by TCRdb to the early 2020s). Regarding the complete study: Most TCR sequence clusters were specific to one of the two donors. T-cell clones expanding and contracting after mild COVID-19 in a couple of donors were tracked by longitudinal TCRalpha and TCRbeta repertoire sequencing. Two young, previously healthy adult volunteers, one female and one male, were included in the cohort.

Ficoll-Paque density gradient centrifugation was used to isolate PBMCs. Broad study findings and their caveats: Some responding clones were found in pre-infection memory, which suggests that pre-existing cross-reactive memory T cells took part in the SARS-CoV-2 response. Contracting CD4+ clones were found mainly in CM and EM memory subsets, while CD8+ clones were enriched in EMRA. Balanced CD4/CD8 phenotypes were observed for clones contracting from day 15 to 85, whereas a bias towards CD4+ was observed for a second wave of clones expanding from day 15 to 37. Only two mild cases were covered in the study, and larger cohorts including severe cases with pre-infection samples were considered necessary. SARS-CoV-2 specificity was not confirmed for the second-wave clones peaking on day 37.

Sequenced on an Illumina NovaSeq 6000. Using 5'RACE with constant-segment primers, TCRalpha and TCRbeta cDNA libraries were constructed, with sample barcodes and unique molecular identifiers added in the process. Trizol reagent was used to extract RNA from every sample. Amplification of the libraries took two PCR steps, and the second step added a second sample barcode plus Illumina TruSeq adapters. Sequencing of libraries was performed on an Illumina NovaSeq with 2 x 150 bp paired-end reads. In the source study's methods: With migec v1.2.7, reads were demultiplexed and then collapsed into UMI-guided consensus sequences. Using mixcr v2.1.11, UMI consensuses were aligned to TRA and TRB V and J templates and then assembled into clonotypes. A clonotype was counted as expanded or contracted only if both edgeR and NoisET called the change significant, with noise models trained on biological replicates. For edgeR calls, the cutoffs were a false discovery rate-adjusted p below 0.01 and a log2 fold-change threshold of 1. PCA with hierarchical clustering of max-normalized trajectories of the 1000 most abundant clonotypes was used as exploratory dynamics analysis. The CD4 or CD8 phenotype of responding clones was assigned using the separately sequenced CD4+ and CD8+ repertoires. The public reads were reprocessed in TCRdb via fastp at Q25 and MiXCR, keeping in-frame beta chains. When rows share a CDR3 protein, they turn into one entry using the most common DNA and genes. V and J calls and clone size were set by TCRdb, not the authors. The sample records hundreds of thousands of distinct CDR3 sequences, less than 20% of which are singletons. Around a fifth of the sample lies in the top ten.

This clonotype occurred many times. What antigen it recognizes has not been identified. No much larger clone is present one base from it, and per-base qualities are unavailable. Trimming costs V 4 bases and J 5 bases, and their ends lie 17 bases apart. CDR1 SGHAT and CDR2 FQDESV are derived from the germline V gene (reference sequence). The cysteine opens and the phenylalanine closes a CDR3 of 16 amino acids. Only the CDR3 part of the read is kept: 48 bases, read in frame from the first base. What was sequenced was PBMCs or a T cell subset sorted from them (not recorded which). This receptor was identified in a man between 18 and 35 years old who had mild COVID-19 (a few samples of this study predate the infection). The sample titles of this study are shuffled in the database, so cell type and time point are left out; the donor was told from shared clones. Recombination joined TRBV11-1 with TRBJ2-2; perhaps TRBD1 is the D gene, with 5 bases matching. The CDR3 reads CASSSDMGLSTGELFF. Here is the DNA: TGTGCCAGCAGCTCGGACATGGGCCTCTCAACCGGGGAGCTGTTTTTT.